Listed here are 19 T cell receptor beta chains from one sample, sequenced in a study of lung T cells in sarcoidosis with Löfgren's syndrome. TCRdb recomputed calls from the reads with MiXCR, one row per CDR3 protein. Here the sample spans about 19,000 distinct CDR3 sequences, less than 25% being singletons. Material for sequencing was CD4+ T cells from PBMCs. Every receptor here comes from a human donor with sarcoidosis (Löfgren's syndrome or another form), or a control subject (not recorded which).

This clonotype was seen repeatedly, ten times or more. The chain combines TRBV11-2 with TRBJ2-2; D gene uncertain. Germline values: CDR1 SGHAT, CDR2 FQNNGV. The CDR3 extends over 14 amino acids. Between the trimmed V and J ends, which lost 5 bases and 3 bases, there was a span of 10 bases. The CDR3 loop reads CASSPQVHTGELFF. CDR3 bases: TGTGCCAGCAGCCCCCAGGTCCACACCGGGGAGCTGTTTTTT.

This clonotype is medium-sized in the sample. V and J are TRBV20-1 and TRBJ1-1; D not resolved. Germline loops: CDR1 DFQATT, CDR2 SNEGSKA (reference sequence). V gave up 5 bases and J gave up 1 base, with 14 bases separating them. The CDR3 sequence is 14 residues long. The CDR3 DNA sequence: TGCAGTGCTTCCCCATATGAGGGGAACACTGAAGCTTTCTTT. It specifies CSASPYEGNTEAFF.

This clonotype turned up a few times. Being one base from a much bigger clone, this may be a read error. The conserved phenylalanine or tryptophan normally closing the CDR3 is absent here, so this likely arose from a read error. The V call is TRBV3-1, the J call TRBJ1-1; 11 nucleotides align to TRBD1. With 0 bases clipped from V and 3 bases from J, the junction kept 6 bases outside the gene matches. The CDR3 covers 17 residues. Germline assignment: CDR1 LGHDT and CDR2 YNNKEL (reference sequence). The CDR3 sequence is CASSQDSRTGGHTEAFL. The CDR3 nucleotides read TGTGCCAGCAGCCAAGATAGTAGGACAGGGGGCCACACTGAAGCTTTCCTT.

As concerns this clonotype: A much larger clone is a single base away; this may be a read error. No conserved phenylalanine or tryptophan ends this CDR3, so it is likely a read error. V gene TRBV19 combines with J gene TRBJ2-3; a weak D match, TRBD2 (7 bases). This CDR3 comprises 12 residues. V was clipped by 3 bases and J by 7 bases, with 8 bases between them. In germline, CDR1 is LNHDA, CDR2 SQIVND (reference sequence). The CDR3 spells CASSIGGHTQYL. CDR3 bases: TGTGCCAGTAGTATCGGGGGGCATACGCAGTATCTT.

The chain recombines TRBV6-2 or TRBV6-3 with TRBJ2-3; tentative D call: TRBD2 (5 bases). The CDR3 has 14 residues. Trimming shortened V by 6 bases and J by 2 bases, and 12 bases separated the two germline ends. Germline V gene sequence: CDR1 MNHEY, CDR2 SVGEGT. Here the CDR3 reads CASRHGINTDTQYF. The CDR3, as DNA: TGTGCCAGCAGACACGGGATTAACACAGATACGCAGTATTTT.

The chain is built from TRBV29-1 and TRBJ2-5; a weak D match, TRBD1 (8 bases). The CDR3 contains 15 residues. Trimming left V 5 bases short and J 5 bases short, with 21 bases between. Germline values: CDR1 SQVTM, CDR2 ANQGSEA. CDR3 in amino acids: CSVTPRGRGGETQYF. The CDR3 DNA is TGCAGCGTTACTCCCAGGGGGCGGGGAGGGGAGACCCAGTACTTC.

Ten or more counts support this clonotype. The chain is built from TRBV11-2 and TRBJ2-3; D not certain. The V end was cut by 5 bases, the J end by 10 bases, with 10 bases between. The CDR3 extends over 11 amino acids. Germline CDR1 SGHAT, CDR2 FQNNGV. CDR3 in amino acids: CASSPDVPQYF. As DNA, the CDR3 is TGTGCCAGCAGCCCGGACGTGCCGCAGTATTTT.

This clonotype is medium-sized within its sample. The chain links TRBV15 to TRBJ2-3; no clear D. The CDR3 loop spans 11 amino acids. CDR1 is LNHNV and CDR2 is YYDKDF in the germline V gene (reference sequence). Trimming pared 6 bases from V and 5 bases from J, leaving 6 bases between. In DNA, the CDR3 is TGTGCCACCAGGGACGGAGATACGCAGTATTTT. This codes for CATRDGDTQYF.

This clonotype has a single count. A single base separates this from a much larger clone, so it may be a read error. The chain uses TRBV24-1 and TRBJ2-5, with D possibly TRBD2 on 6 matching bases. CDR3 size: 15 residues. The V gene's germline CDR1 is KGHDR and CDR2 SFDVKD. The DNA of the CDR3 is TGTGCCACCAGTATAACGCAGGGACTCGTGGAGACCCATTACTTC. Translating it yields CATSITQGLVETHYF.

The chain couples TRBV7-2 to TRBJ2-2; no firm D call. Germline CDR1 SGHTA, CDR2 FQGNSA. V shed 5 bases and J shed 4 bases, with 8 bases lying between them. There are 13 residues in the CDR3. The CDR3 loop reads CASSHQSTGELFF. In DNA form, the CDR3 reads TGTGCCAGCAGCCACCAGTCCACCGGGGAGCTGTTTTTT.

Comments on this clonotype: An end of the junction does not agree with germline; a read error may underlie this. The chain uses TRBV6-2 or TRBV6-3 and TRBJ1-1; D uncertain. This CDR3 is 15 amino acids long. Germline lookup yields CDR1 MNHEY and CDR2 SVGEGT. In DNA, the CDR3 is TGTGCCAGCAGTGGTGGGGTGGCAGCGAACACTGAAGCTTTCTTC. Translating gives CASSGGVAANTEAFF.

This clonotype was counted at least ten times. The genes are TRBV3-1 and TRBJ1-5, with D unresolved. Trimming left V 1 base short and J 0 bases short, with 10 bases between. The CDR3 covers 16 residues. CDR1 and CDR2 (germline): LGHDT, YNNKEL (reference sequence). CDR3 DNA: TGTGCCAGCAGCCAAGGTACGGGTTTTAGCAATCAGCCCCAGCATTTT. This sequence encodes CASSQGTGFSNQPQHF.

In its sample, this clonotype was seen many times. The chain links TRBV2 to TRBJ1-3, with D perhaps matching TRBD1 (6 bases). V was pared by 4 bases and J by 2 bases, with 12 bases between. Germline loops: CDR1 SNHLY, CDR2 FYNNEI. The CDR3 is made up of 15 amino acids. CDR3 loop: CASSGPRTAGNTIYF. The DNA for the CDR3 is TGTGCCAGCAGTGGTCCCAGGACAGCTGGAAACACCATATATTTT.

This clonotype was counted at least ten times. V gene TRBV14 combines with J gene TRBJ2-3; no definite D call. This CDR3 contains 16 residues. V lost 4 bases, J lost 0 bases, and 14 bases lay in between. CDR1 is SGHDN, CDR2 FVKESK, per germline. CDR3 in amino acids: CASSPSQIPSTDTQYF. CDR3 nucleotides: TGTGCCAGCAGCCCATCCCAGATACCTAGCACAGATACGCAGTATTTT.

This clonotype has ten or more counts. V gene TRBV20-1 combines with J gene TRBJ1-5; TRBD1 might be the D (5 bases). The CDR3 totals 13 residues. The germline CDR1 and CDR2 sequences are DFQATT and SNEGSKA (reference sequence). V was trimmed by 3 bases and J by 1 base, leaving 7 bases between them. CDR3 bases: TGCAGTGCTAGCGGGGACAGCAATCAGCCCCAGCATTTT. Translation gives CSASGDSNQPQHF.

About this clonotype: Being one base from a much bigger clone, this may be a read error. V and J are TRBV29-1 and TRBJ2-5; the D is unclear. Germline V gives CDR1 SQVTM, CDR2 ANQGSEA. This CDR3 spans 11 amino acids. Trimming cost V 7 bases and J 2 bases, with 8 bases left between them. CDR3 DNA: TGCAGCGCCGGACGGCAAGAGACCCAGTACTTC. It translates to CSAGRQETQYF.

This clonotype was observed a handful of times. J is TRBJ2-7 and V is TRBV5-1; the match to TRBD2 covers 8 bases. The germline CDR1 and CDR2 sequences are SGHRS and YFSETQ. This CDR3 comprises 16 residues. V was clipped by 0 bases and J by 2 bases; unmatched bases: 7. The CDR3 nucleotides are TGCGCCAGCAGCTTGGCCGGGAGGGGAGCCGCCTACGAGCAGTACTTC. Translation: CASSLAGRGAAYEQYF.

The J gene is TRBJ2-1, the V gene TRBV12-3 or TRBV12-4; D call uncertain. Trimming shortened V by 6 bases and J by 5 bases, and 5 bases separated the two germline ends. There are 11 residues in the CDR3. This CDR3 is CASRQNNEQFF. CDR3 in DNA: TGTGCCAGCAGACAGAACAATGAGCAGTTCTTC.

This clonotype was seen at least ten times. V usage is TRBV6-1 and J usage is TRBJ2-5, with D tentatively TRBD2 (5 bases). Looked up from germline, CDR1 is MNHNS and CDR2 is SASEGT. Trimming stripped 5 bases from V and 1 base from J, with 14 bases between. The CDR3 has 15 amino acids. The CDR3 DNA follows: TGTGCCAGCAGTCCGCTAGGAGGAATCCAAGAGACCCAGTACTTC. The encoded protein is CASSPLGGIQETQYF.